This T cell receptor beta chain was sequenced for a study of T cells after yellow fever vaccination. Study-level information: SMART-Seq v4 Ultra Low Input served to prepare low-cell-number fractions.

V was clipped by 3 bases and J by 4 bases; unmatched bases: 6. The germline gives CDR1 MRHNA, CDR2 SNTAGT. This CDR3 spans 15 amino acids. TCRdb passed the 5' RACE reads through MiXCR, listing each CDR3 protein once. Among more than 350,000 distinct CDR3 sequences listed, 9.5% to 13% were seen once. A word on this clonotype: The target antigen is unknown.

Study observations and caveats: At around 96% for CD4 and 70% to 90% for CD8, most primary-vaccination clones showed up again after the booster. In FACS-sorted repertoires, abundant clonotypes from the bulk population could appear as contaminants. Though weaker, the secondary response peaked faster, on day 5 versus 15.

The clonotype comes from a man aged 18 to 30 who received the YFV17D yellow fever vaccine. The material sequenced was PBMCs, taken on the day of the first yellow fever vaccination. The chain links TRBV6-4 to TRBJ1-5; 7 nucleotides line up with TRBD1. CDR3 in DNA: TGTGCCAGCAGTGAGGGACAGAGATGTAATCAGCCCCAGCATTTT. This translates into CASSEGQRCNQPQHF.